This T cell receptor beta chain was sequenced for a study of blood T cell repertoires in COVID-19. The overall study: Nucleic acid was either cDNA or gDNA, and it came from T cells, B-cell-depleted T cells, or PBMCs.

The CDR3 extends over 16 amino acids. Per the germline V gene, CDR1 is LNHDA and CDR2 is SQIVND (reference sequence). With 4 bases removed from V and 0 bases from J, the gap between germline ends came to 10 bases. How the authors handled the data: For nucleated cells, counts were estimated from reference gene primer amplification. Data came from immunoSEQ multiplex PCR; TCRdb stores just in-frame clones and leaves some out. The V and J calls and the clone size are those of that table, but D and trimming were determined from the DNA. Among some 250,000 clones listed, 75% to 90% were seen once. The specimen was peripheral blood. The TCR was taken from a woman in her twenties or thirties who had recovered from COVID-19. The chain carries TRBV19 and TRBJ2-6, with D possibly TRBD1 on 5 matching bases. CDR3 DNA sequence: TGTGCCAGTAGTACAGACAGTAACTCTGGGGCCAACGTCCTGACTTTC. It translates to CASSTDSNSGANVLTF.